This note documents a single T cell receptor beta chain sequence. Antigen: not known. This sample was taken from a study of cytomegalovirus exposure and HLA in healthy donors. Regarding the study as a whole: Under in vitro conditions, three CMV-associated chains were confirmed as specific for CMV antigens. TCR beta chain V- and J-gene trimming was linked, in a later analysis, to a missense variant in DCLRE1C. Based on reports, TCR beta sequences accurately predicted HLA-A and HLA-B alleles for most subjects.

This CDR3 is built from 15 residues. From germline, CDR1 is SGHVS and CDR2 FQNEAQ. J gave up 0 bases and V 4 bases, and 5 bases lay outside the gene matches. The PCR had 60 Vbeta and 13 Jbeta primers. The data were produced by immunoSEQ multiplex PCR, yet TCRdb's version contains in-frame clones alone and is incomplete. There are 75,000 to 100,000 clones in the sample; over 75% occur only once, and 4.5% to 5.5% lies in the top ten. Material for sequencing was PBMCs. The receptor was isolated from a man in his forties in good health and CMV-seropositive. This chain links TRBV7-8 with TRBJ1-2, with 7 bases fitting TRBD1. The CDR3 is CASSSQGQANYGYTF. CDR3 bases: TGTGCCAGCAGCTCCCAAGGACAGGCTAACTATGGCTACACCTTC.